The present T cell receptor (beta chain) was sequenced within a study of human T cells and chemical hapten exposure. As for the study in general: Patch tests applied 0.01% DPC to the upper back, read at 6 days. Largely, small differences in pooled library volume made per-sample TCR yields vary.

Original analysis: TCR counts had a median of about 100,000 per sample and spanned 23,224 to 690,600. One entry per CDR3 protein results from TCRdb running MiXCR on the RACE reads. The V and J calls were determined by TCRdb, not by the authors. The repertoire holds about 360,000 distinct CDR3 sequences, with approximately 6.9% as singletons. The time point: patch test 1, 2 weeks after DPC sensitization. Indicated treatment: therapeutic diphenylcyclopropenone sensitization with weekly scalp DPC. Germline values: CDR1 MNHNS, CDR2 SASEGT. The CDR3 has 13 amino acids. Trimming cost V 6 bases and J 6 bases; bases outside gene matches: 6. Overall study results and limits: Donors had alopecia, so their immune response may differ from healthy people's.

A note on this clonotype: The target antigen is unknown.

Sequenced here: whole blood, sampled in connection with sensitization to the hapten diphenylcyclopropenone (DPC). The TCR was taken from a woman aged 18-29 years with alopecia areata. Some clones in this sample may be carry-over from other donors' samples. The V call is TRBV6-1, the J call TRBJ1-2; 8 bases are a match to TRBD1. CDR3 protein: CASRGQESDGYTF. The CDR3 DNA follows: TGTGCCAGCAGGGGACAGGAGTCGGATGGCTACACCTTC.